Included here is one T cell receptor beta chain sequence, with context. Antigen unknown. The data belong to a study of CD8+CD57+ T cells in acquired aplastic anemia. About the research overall: Each DNA sample taken from sorted CD4+ and CD8+ cells came to about 3.4 ug on average.

An expansion of CD8+CD57+ cells by flow cytometry had been shown in patients chosen for sequencing. Patients had received no therapy at the time of blood sampling. Using genomic DNA as the template, TCR beta VDJ and CDR3 profiling was carried out. Using its own MiXCR run on the reads, TCRdb lists one record per CDR3 protein. The sample records 190,000 or so distinct CDR3 sequences, around 48% being singletons. General study findings and limits: About 30 CD8+ CDR3 sequences occurred in both the patients and the controls.

CDR1 is LNHDA, CDR2 SQIVND, per germline (reference sequence). Trimming removed 10 bases at V and 7 bases at J, with 20 bases between. There are 13 residues in the CDR3. The sample consisted of sorted CD4+, CD8+, or CD8+CD57+ T cells (not recorded which) from PBMCs. The TCR comes from a human donor with aplastic anemia. This chain joins TRBV19 and TRBJ2-7, with D tentatively TRBD1 or TRBD2 (6 bases each). The CDR3 region is CATEGGSLREQYF. CDR3 coding DNA: TGTGCCACCGAAGGGGGGTCCTTACGAGAGCAGTACTTC.